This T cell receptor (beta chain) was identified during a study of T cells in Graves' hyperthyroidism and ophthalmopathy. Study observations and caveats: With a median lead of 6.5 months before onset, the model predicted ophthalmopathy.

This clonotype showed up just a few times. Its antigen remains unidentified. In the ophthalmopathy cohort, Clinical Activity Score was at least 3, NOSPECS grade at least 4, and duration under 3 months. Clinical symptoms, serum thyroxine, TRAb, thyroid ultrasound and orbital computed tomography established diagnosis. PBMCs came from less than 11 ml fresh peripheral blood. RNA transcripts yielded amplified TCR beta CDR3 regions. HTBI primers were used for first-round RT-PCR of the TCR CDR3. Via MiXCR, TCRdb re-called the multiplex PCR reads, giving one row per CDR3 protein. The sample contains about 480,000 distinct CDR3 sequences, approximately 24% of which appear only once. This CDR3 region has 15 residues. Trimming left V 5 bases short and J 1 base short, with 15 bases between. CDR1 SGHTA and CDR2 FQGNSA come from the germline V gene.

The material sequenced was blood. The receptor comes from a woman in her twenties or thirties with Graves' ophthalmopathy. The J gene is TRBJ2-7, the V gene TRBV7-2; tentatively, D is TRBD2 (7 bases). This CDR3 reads CASSRGGASSYEQYF. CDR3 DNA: TGTGCCAGCAGCCGCGGGGGCGCGAGTTCCTACGAGCAGTACTTC.